The 8 T cell receptor beta chains below come from one sample, sequenced in a study of human T cells and chemical hapten exposure. A single record per CDR3 protein comes from TCRdb applying MiXCR to the RACE reads. The data contain 100,000 or so distinct CDR3 sequences, 11% of them singletons. The sample's time point: patch test 1, 2 weeks after DPC sensitization. Treatment given: therapeutic diphenylcyclopropenone sensitization with weekly scalp DPC. Sequencing used whole blood, obtained in connection with sensitization to the hapten diphenylcyclopropenone (DPC). These receptors all stem from a woman in her 40s with alopecia areata. Some clones in this sample may be carry-over from other donors' samples.

The genes are TRBV27 and TRBJ2-5, with D perhaps matching TRBD1 (6 bases). The V and J ends lost 4 bases and 5 bases respectively, with 17 bases between them. Germline CDR1 reads MNHEY; CDR2 reads SMNVEV (reference sequence). The CDR3 spans 15 residues. CDR3 in DNA: TGTGCCAGCAGTTCCAGAGGACAGCCGTGGGAGACCCAGTACTTC. This gives the protein CASSSRGQPWETQYF.

This clonotype was recorded many times. The chain couples TRBV14 to TRBJ2-2; no reliable D call. This CDR3 has 14 residues. Trimming took 4 bases from V and 3 from J, leaving 9 bases between them. Germline V lookup: CDR1 SGHDN, CDR2 FVKESK. The CDR3 nucleotides are TGTGCCAGCAGCCTAAAGGCCTACACCGGGGAGCTGTTTTTT. It is translated as CASSLKAYTGELFF.

This clonotype was recorded at least ten times. The chain has TRBV4-2 and TRBJ2-3, with TRBD1 identical over 9 bases. Germline V gene lookup returns CDR1 LGHNA and CDR2 YNFKEQ. This CDR3 has 18 amino acids. Trimming at V came to 5 bases and at J to 3 bases, leaving 15 bases not matched to a gene. CDR3 loop: CASSDPGTGMKGTDTQYF. The CDR3 DNA reads TGTGCCAGCAGCGACCCCGGGACAGGGATGAAAGGGACAGATACGCAGTATTTT.

This chain connects TRBV27 to TRBJ2-1, with D unresolved. V dropped 4 bases and J dropped 4 bases, with 11 bases sitting between them. The CDR3 covers 14 residues. The germline V gene encodes CDR1 MNHEY and CDR2 SMNVEV (reference sequence). In nucleotides, the CDR3 is TGTGCCAGCAGTTCCCACTCACGATACAATGAGCAGTTCTTC. It yields the protein CASSSHSRYNEQFF.

This clonotype has just a few counts. The rearrangement joins TRBV5-6 to TRBJ1-6; 9 nucleotides line up with TRBD1. The CDR3 is made up of 16 amino acids. CDR1 and CDR2 from the germline V gene are SGHDT and YYEEEE. V was clipped by 2 bases and J by 9 bases; unmatched bases: 9. Written as DNA, the CDR3 is TGTGCCAGCAGCTTCTCAAGCGGGACAGGGCTTTCACCCCTCCACTTT. It specifies CASSFSSGTGLSPLHF.

This clonotype occurred many times. The chain uses TRBV19 and TRBJ1-2; 8 bases are shared with TRBD1. Germline CDR1 reads LNHDA; CDR2 reads SQIVND (reference sequence). The CDR3 contains 14 residues. After removal of 9 bases from V and 3 bases from J, the junction contained 9 bases not matched to a gene. The CDR3 DNA sequence: TGTGCCAGCCACCTACAGGGGGACCACTATGGCTACACCTTC. It is translated as CASHLQGDHYGYTF.

This clonotype has a count of ten or more. The chain couples TRBV7-9 to TRBJ2-2, with 12 bases that match TRBD1. After removal of 3 bases from V and 6 bases from J, the junction contained 2 bases not matched to a gene. The germline gives CDR1 SEHNR, CDR2 FQNEAQ (reference sequence). There are 15 residues in the CDR3. The CDR3, as DNA: TGTGCCAGCAGCTTCGGGACAGGGGGCCCCGGGGAGCTGTTTTTT. It is translated as CASSFGTGGPGELFF.

A few counts support this clonotype. DNA of the CDR3: TGTGCCACCAGCAGAGATGACCCGTACAATGAGCAGTTCTTC. Residues: CATSRDDPYNEQFF. The chain recombines TRBV15 with TRBJ2-1; the D is unclear. V dropped 0 bases and J dropped 4 bases, with 7 bases sitting between them. This CDR3 has 14 residues. The germline CDR1 and CDR2 sequences are LNHNV and YYDKDF (reference sequence).